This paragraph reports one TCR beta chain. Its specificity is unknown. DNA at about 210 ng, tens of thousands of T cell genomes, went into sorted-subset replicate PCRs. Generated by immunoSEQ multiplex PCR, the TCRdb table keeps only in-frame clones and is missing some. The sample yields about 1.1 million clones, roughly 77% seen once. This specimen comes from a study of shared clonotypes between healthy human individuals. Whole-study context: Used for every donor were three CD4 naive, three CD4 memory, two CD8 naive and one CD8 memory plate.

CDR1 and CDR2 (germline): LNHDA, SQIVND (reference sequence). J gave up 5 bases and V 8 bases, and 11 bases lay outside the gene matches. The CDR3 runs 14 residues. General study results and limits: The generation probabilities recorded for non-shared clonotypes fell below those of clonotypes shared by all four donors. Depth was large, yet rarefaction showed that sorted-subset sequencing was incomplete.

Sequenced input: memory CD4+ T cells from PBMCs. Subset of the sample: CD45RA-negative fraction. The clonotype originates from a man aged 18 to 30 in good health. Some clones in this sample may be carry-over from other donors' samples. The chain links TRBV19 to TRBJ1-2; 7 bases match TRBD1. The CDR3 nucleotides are TGTGCCAGTGCAACCGGGACAGTAATTTATGGCTACACCTTC. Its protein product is CASATGTVIYGYTF.